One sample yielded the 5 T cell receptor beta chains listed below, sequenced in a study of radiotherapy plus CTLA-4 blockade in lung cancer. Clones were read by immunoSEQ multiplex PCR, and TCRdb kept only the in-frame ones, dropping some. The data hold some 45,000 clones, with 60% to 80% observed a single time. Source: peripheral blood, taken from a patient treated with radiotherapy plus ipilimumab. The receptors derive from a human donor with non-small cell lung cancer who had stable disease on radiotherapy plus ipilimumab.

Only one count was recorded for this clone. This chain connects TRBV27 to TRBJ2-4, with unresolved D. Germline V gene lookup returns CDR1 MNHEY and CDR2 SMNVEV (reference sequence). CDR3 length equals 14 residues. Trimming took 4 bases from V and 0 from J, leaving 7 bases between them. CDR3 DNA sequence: TGTGCCAGCAGTTCCTTGGTAGCCAAAAACATTCAGTACTTC. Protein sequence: CASSSLVAKNIQYF.

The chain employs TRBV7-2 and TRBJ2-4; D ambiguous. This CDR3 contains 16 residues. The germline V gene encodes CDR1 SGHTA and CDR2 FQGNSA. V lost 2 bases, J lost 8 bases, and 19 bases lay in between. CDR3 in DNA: TGTGCCAGCAGCTTAACGGCAGTCACCATAAAACACATTCAGTACTTC. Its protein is CASSLTAVTIKHIQYF.

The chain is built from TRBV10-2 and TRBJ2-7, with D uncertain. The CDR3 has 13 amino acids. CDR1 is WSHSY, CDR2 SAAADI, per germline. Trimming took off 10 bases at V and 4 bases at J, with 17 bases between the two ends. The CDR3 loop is CATSSNPPYEQYF. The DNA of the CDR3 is TGCGCCACGAGTAGTAATCCCCCATACGAGCAGTACTTC.

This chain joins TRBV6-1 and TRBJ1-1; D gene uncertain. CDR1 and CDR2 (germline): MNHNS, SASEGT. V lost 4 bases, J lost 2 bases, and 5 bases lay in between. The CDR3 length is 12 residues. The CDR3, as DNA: TGTGCCAGCAGTGCCTCAAACACTGAAGCTTTCTTT. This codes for CASSASNTEAFF.

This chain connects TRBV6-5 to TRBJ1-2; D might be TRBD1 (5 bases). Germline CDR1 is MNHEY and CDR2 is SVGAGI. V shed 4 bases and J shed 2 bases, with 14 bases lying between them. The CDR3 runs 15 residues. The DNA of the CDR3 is TGTGCCAGCAGTTCCCCGGGACGGACGAACTATGGCTACACCTTC. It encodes CASSSPGRTNYGYTF.